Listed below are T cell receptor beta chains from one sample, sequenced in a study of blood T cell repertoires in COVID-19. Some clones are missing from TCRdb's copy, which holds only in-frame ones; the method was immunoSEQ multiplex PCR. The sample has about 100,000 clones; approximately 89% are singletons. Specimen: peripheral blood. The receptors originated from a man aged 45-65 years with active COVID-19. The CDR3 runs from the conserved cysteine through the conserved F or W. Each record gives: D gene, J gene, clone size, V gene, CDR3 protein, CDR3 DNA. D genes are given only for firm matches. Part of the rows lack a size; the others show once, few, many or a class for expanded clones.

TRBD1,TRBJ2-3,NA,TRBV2,CAISRQGAQTDTQYF,TGTGCCATTTCCAGACAGGGGGCCCAGACAGATACGCAGTATTTT
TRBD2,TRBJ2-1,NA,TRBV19,CASSITSGRARVEQFF,TGTGCCAGTAGTATAACTAGCGGGAGGGCTAGGGTTGAGCAGTTCTTC
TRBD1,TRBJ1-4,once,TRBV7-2,CASRGQGTTTNEKLFF,TGTGCCAGCAGGGGACAGGGGACAACAACTAATGAAAAACTGTTTTTT
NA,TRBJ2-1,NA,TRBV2,CASSVSGSSYNEQFF,TGTGCCAGCAGCGTTAGCGGAAGCTCCTACAATGAGCAGTTCTTC
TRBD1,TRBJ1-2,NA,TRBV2,CASSATGLDYGYTF,TGTGCCAGCAGTGCGACAGGGTTAGACTATGGCTACACCTTC
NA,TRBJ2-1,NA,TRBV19,CATSPIADPSYNEQFF,TGTGCCACCTCCCCTATAGCGGACCCTTCCTACAATGAGCAGTTCTTC
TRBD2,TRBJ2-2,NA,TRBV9,CASSPGTSPNTGELFF,TGTGCCAGCAGCCCGGGGACTAGTCCGAACACCGGGGAGCTGTTTTTT
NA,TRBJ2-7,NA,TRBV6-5,CASRARISYEQYF,TGTGCCAGCAGAGCCAGGATATCCTACGAGCAGTACTTC
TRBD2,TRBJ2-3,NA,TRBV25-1,CASRGQGTSGARTDTQYF,TGTGCCAGCAGGGGACAGGGGACTAGCGGGGCCCGCACAGATACGCAGTATTTT
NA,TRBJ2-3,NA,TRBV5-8,CASSPSGTGLSTDTQYF,TGTGCCAGCAGCCCGTCGGGTACGGGACTTAGCACAGATACGCAGTATTTT
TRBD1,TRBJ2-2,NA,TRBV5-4,CASSGQGMGTGKLFF,TGTGCCAGCAGCGGACAGGGGATGGGCACCGGGAAGCTGTTTTTT
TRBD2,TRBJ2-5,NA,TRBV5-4,CASSKTSGGEETQYF,TGTGCCAGCAGCAAGACTAGCGGGGGGGAAGAGACCCAGTACTTC
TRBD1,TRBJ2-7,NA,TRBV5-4,CASSLQGATYEQYF,TGTGCCAGCAGCTTACAGGGGGCAACCTACGAGCAGTACTTC
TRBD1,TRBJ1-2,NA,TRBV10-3,CATHRDRSDYGYTF,TGTGCCACGCACCGGGACAGGTCCGACTATGGCTACACCTTC
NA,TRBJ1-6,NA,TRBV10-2,CASSESGRGAYNSPLHF,TGCGCCAGCAGTGAGTCAGGCAGGGGAGCCTATAATTCACCCCTCCACTTT